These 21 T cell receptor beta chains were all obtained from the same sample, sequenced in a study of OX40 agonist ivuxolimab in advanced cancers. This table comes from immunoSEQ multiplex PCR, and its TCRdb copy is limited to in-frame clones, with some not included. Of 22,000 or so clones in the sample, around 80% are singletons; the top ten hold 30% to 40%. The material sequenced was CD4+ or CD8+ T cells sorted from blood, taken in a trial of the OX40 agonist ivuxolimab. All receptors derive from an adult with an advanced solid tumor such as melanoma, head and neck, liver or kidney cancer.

The CDR3, as DNA: TGTGCCAGCAGTTACGGGGACAGGGGGCTGGGCACCCTCCACTTT. This encodes CASSYGDRGLGTLHF. The chain joins TRBV6-5 to TRBJ1-6, with 12 positions matching TRBD1. V was pared by 2 bases and J by 14 bases, with 7 bases of the junction left unmatched. Germline assignment: CDR1 MNHEY and CDR2 SVGAGI. This CDR3 region has 15 residues.

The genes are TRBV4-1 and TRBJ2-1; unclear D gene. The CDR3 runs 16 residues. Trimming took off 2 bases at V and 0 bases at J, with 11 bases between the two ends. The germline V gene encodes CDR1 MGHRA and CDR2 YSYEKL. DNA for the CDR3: TGCGCCAGCAGCCAATACCACGGAAGCTCCTACAATGAGCAGTTCTTC. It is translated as CASSQYHGSSYNEQFF.

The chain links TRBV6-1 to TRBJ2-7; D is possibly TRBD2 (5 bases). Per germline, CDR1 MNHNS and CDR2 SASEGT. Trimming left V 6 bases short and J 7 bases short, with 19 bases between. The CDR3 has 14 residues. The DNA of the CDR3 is TGTGCCAGCAGCAAAGCCGGGGTCTCTTATGAGCAGTACTTC. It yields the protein CASSKAGVSYEQYF.

The CDR3 bases are TGTGCCAGCAGCTTGGCCCCCGTAGAACTAGCGGAGGGGTGGGACATTCAGTACTTC. Its protein is CASSLAPVELAEGWDIQYF. The V and J genes are TRBV5-4 and TRBJ2-4; TRBD2 agrees at 8 bases. Germline CDR1 and CDR2: SGHNT and YYREEE (reference sequence). The CDR3 covers 19 residues. Trimming at V came to 0 bases and at J to 8 bases, leaving 19 bases not matched to a gene. Drawing the rest from reference TRBV5-4 and TRBJ2-4, the complete variable domain is ETGVTQSPTHLIKTRGQQVTLRCSSQSGHNTVSWYQQALGQGPQFIFQYYREEENGRGNFPPRFSGLQFPNYSSELNVNALELDDSALYLCASSLAPVELAEGWDIQYFGAGTRLSVL.

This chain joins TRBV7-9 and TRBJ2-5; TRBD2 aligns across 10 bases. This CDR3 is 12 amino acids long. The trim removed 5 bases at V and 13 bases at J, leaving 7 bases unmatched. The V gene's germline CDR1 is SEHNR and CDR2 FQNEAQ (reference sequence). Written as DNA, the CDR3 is TGTGCCAGCAGCCTCACTAGCGGGGAGCGGTACTTC. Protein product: CASSLTSGERYF.

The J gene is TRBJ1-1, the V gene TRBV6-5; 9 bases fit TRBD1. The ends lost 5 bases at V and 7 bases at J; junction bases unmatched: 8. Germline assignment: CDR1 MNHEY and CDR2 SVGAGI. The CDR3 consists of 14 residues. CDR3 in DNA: TGTGCCAGCAGTCCAACAGGGGGCGGATTTGAAGCTTTCTTT. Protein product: CASSPTGGGFEAFF.

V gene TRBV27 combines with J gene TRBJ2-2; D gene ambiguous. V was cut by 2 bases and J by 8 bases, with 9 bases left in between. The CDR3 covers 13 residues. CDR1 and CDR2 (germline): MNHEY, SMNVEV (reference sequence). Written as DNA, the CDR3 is TGTGCCAGCAGTTTAAGTTCGTTAGGGGAGCTGTTTTTT. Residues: CASSLSSLGELFF.

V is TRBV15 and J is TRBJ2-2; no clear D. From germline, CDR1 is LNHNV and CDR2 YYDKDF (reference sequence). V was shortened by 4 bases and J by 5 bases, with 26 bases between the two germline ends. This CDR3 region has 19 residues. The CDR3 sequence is CATSTGPLSPGGWTGELFF. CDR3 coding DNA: TGTGCCACCAGCACCGGGCCCCTATCTCCAGGTGGTTGGACCGGGGAGCTGTTTTTT.

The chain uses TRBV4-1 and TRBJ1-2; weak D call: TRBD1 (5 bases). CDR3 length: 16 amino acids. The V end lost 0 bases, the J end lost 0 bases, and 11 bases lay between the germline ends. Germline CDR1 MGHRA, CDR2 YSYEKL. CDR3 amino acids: CASSQDRRGANYGYTF. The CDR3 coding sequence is TGCGCCAGCAGCCAAGATCGCCGGGGGGCTAACTATGGCTACACCTTC.

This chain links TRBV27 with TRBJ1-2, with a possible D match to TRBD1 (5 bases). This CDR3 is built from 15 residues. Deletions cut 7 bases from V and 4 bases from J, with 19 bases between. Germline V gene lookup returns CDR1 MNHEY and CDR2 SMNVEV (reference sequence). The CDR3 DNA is TGTGCCAGCACCCCCCAGGAAGGGGATTTCTATGGCTACACCTTC. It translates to CASTPQEGDFYGYTF.

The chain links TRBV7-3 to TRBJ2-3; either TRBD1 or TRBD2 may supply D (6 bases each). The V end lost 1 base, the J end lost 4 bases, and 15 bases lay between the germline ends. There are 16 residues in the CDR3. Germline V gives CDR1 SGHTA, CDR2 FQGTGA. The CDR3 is CASSLRGGTPADTQYF. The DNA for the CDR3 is TGTGCCAGCAGCTTAAGGGGCGGGACACCGGCAGATACGCAGTATTTT.

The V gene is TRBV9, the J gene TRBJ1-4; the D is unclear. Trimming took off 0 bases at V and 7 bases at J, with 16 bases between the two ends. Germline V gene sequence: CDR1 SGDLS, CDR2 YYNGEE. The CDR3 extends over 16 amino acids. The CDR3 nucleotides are TGTGCCAGCAGCGTAGGGGAGGCGACGGGCGGTGAAAAACTGTTTTTT. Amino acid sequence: CASSVGEATGGEKLFF. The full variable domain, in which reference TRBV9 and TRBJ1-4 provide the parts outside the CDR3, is DSGVTQTPKHLITATGQRVTLRCSPRSGDLSVYWYQQSLDQGLQFLIQYYNGEERAKGNILERFSAQQFPDLHSELNLSSLELGDSALYFCASSVGEATGGEKLFFGSGTQLSVL.

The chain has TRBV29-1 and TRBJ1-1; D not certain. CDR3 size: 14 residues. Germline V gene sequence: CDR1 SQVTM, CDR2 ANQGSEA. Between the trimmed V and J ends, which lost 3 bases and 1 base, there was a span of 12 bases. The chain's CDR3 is CSVDPRWANTEAFF. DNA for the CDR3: TGCAGCGTTGACCCGAGGTGGGCGAACACTGAAGCTTTCTTT. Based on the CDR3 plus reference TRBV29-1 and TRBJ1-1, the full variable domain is SAVISQKPSRDICQRGTSLTIQCQVDSQVTMMFWYRQQPGQSLTLIATANQGSEATYESGFVIDKFPISRPNLTFSTLTVSNMSPEDSSIYLCSVDPRWANTEAFFGQGTRLTVV.

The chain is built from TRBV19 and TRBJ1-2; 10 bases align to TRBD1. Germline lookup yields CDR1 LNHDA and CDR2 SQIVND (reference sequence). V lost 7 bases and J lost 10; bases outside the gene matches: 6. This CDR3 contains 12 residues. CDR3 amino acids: CASMSGQGIYTF. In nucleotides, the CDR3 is TGTGCCAGTATGTCGGGACAGGGGATCTACACCTTC.

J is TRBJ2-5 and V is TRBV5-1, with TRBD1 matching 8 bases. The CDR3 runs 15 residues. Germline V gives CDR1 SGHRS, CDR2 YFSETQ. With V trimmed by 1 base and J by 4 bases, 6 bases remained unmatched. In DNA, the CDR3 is TGCGCCAGCAGCTTGCGGCAGGGGGCATTAGAGACCCAGTACTTC. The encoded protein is CASSLRQGALETQYF.

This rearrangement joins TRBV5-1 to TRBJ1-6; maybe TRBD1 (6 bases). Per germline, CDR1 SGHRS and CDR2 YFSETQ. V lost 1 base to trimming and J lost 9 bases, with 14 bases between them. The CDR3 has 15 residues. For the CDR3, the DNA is TGCGCCAGCAGCTTGATCGCGGCAGGGGTTTCACCCCTCCACTTT. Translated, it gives CASSLIAAGVSPLHF. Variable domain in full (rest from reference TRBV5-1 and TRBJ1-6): KAGVTQTPRYLIKTRGQQVTLSCSPISGHRSVSWYQQTPGQGLQFLFEYFSETQRNKGNFPGRFSGRQFSNSRSEMNVSTLELGDSALYLCASSLIAAGVSPLHFGNGTRLTVT.

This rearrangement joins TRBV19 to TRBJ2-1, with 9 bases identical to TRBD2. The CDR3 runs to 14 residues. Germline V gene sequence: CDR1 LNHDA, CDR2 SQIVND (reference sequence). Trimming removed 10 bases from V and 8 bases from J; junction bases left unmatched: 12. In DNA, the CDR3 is TGTGCCACCAAGGGGTGGCGGGAGGGCGATGAGCAGTTCTTC. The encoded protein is CATKGWREGDEQFF. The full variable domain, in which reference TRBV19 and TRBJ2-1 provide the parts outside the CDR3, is DGGITQSPKYLFRKEGQNVTLSCEQNLNHDAMYWYRQDPGQGLRLIYYSQIVNDFQKGDIAEGYSVSREKKESFPLTVTSAQKNPTAFYLCATKGWREGDEQFFGPGTRLTVL.

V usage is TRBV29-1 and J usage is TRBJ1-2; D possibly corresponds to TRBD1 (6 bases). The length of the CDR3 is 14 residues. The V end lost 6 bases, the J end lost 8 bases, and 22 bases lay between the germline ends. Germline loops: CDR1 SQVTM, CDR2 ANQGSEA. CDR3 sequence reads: CSVQELGGRRGYTF. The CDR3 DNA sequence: TGCAGCGTCCAGGAGCTTGGGGGGCGTCGGGGCTACACCTTC.

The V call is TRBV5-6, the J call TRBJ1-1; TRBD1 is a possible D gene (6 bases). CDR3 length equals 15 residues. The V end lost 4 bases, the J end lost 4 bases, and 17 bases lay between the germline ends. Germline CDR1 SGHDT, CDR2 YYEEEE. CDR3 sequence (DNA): TGTGCCAGCAGCCCCAACACAGGGCTTTCCACTGAAGCTTTCTTT. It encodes CASSPNTGLSTEAFF. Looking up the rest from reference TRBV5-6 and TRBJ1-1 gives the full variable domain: DAGVTQSPTHLIKTRGQQVTLRCSPKSGHDTVSWYQQALGQGPQFIFQYYEEEERQRGNFPDRFSGHQFPNYSSELNVNALLLGDSALYLCASSPNTGLSTEAFFGQGTRLTVV.

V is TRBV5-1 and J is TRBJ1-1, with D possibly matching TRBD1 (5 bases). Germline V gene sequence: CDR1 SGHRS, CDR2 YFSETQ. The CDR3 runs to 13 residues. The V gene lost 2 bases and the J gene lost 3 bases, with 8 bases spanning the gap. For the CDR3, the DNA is TGCGCCAGCAGCTTCTCGGGGGACACTGAAGCTTTCTTT. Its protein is CASSFSGDTEAFF.

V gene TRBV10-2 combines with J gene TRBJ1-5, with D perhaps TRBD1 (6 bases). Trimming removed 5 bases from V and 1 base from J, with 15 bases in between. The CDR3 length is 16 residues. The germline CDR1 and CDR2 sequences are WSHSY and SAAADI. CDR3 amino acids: CASSPTSDSSNQPQHF. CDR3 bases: TGCGCCAGCAGTCCCACTTCGGACAGCAGCAATCAGCCCCAGCATTTT.